The 32 T cell receptor beta chains below were found in one sample sequenced in a study of regulatory T cells in long-lasting Graves disease. Arm-PCR with iRepertoire HTBI primers amplified the CDR3 regions for these TCR beta libraries. TCRdb re-analysed the multiplex PCR reads in MiXCR, keeping a single row per CDR3 protein. This sample yields about 320,000 distinct CDR3 sequences, of which 15% to 20% are seen a single time; around 37% belongs to the top ten. Time point in this sample: newly diagnosed GD, antithyroid drugs for less than 3 months. There was RNA extracted from PBMCs, and the TCR library was made from it. This sample comprised peripheral blood mononuclear cells (PBMCs), obtained at new diagnosis, from a patient treated with antithyroid drugs. All receptors derive from a female donor with Graves disease.

V gene TRBV24-1 combines with J gene TRBJ1-2, with TRBD1 as a possible D gene (5 bases). Trimming pared 6 bases from V and 6 bases from J, leaving 16 bases between. CDR1 and CDR2 (germline): KGHDR, SFDVKD. The CDR3 contains 14 residues. This chain's CDR3 is CATSPGREANGYTF. DNA for the CDR3: TGTGCCACCAGTCCGGGCAGGGAGGCGAATGGCTACACCTTC.

This clonotype was seen only a few times. The chain uses TRBV5-4 and TRBJ2-7; the D gene is possibly TRBD2 (5 bases). CDR3 length equals 15 residues. Trimming stripped 1 base from V and 4 bases from J, with 15 bases between. The germline V gene has CDR1 SGHNT and CDR2 YYREEE (reference sequence). The CDR3 DNA is TGTGCCAGCAGCTTGCCGGGGATACAGCCATACGAGCAGTACTTC. This encodes CASSLPGIQPYEQYF.

This clonotype was detected many times. The chain combines TRBV6-5 with TRBJ1-1; no reliable D call. Trimming shortened V by 4 bases and J by 4 bases, and 13 bases separated the two germline ends. Per the germline V gene, CDR1 is MNHEY and CDR2 is SVGAGI. The length of the CDR3 is 14 residues. CDR3: CASSLDESGTEAFF. In nucleotides, the CDR3 is TGTGCCAGCAGTTTAGACGAATCCGGCACTGAAGCTTTCTTT.

This clonotype was seen ten or more times. The CDR3 coding sequence is TGTGCCAGCAGGATGGAGTTACGGAACACCGGGGAGCTGTTTTTT. As protein: CASRMELRNTGELFF. The chain links TRBV6-2 or TRBV6-3 to TRBJ2-2; D not certain. The CDR3 has 15 amino acids. Trimming removed 6 bases at V and 1 base at J, with 12 bases between. Per germline, CDR1 MNHEY and CDR2 SVGEGT.

Only a few counts were recorded for this clonotype. V and J are TRBV19 and TRBJ2-2; TRBD2 matches 9 bases. This CDR3 is 16 amino acids long. CDR1 is LNHDA and CDR2 is SQIVND in the germline V gene (reference sequence). J lost 6 bases, V lost 7 bases, and 12 bases had no gene match. CDR3 amino acids: CASTLLSGRGAGELFF. The DNA of the CDR3 is TGTGCCAGTACCCTGCTTAGCGGGAGAGGGGCCGGGGAGCTGTTTTTT.

There are a few counts of this clonotype. The chain's CDR3 is CASSLGPGQGVNEQFF. In nucleotides, the CDR3 is TGTGCCAGTAGTTTGGGGCCGGGACAGGGGGTCAATGAGCAGTTCTTC. The genes are TRBV19 and TRBJ2-1, with 11 bases matching TRBD1. Germline V CDR1 and CDR2: LNHDA, SQIVND (reference sequence). The ends lost 5 bases at V and 6 bases at J; junction bases unmatched: 9. The CDR3 covers 16 residues.

The V and J genes are TRBV9 and TRBJ1-3; D unresolved. V lost 0 bases and J 0 bases, leaving 7 bases between the germline ends. This CDR3 contains 15 residues. Germline V CDR1 and CDR2: SGDLS, YYNGEE. In DNA form, the CDR3 reads TGTGCCAGCAGCGTAGGGACCTTCTCTGGAAACACCATATATTTT. Translated, it gives CASSVGTFSGNTIYF.

This clonotype was observed many times. V and J are TRBV7-8 and TRBJ2-7, with 7 bases aligning to TRBD2. With V trimmed by 3 bases and J by 1 base, 6 bases remained unmatched. Germline lookup yields CDR1 SGHVS and CDR2 FQNEAQ. The CDR3 contains 15 residues. CDR3 residues: CASSFGQRDSYEQYF. The CDR3 nucleotides are TGTGCCAGCAGCTTCGGCCAGCGGGATTCCTACGAGCAGTACTTC.

There are many counts of this clonotype. The chain is built from TRBV12-3 or TRBV12-4 and TRBJ2-2; perhaps D is TRBD1 or TRBD2 (7 bases each). The V and J ends lost 10 bases and 8 bases respectively, with 17 bases between them. The CDR3 runs to 13 residues. The CDR3 coding sequence is TGTGCCATCCAGGGGGACGGGAGGGGGGAGCTGTTTTTT. It specifies CAIQGDGRGELFF.

This clonotype came up many times. The chain is built from TRBV14 and TRBJ2-7, with 7 bases that match TRBD1. The CDR3 totals 18 residues. The junction had 19 bases not matched to a gene; V was cut back by 2 bases and J by 6 bases. CDR1 and CDR2 from the germline V gene are SGHDN and FVKESK. This CDR3 is CASSQSGHRTGNPGEQYF. The CDR3 bases are TGTGCCAGCAGCCAATCGGGCCACAGGACAGGTAACCCCGGCGAGCAGTACTTC. Full variable domain (outside the CDR3, taken from reference TRBV14 and TRBJ2-7): EAGVTQFPSHSVIEKGQTVTLRCDPISGHDNLYWYRRVMGKEIKFLLHFVKESKQDESGMPNNRFLAERTGGTYSTLKVQPAELEDSGVYFCASSQSGHRTGNPGEQYFGPGTRLTVT.

This rearrangement joins TRBV20-1 to TRBJ2-7; tentatively, D is TRBD1 or TRBD2 (5 bases each). The germline V gene has CDR1 DFQATT and CDR2 SNEGSKA (reference sequence). The CDR3 sequence is 13 residues long. V lost 6 bases to trimming and J lost 7 bases, with 19 bases between them. The CDR3 sequence: CSASTETTAEQYF. The CDR3 nucleotides read TGCAGTGCCTCGACAGAGACTACGGCGGAGCAGTACTTC.

This clonotype has just a few counts. V usage is TRBV6-1 and J usage is TRBJ2-5; D is ambiguous. The germline CDR1 and CDR2 sequences are MNHNS and SASEGT. V lost 3 bases to trimming and J lost 4 bases, with 15 bases between them. This CDR3 comprises 15 residues. The CDR3 is CASSDTINVAETQYF. CDR3 DNA sequence: TGTGCCAGCAGTGACACCATTAACGTAGCAGAGACCCAGTACTTC.

This clonotype came up once. This likely comes from a read error, as the CDR3 has no conserved phenylalanine or tryptophan at its end. Because the CDR3's place on the DNA is in doubt, the DNA is left out and the CDR3 is given as listed by TCRdb. The gene calls are TRBV30 and TRBJ1-2. The CDR3 length is 13 residues, termini included. Germline CDR1 GTSNPN, CDR2 SVGIG (reference sequence). This CDR3 reads CAWSATRDYGYNL.

This clonotype has a count of ten or more. V usage is TRBV5-1 and J usage is TRBJ2-5; D possibly corresponds to TRBD2 (5 bases). V was clipped by 7 bases and J by 3 bases, with 7 bases between them. CDR1 is SGHRS, CDR2 YFSETQ, per germline. This CDR3 is 11 amino acids long. This chain's CDR3 is CASRAEETQYF. DNA for the CDR3: TGCGCCAGCCGAGCGGAAGAGACCCAGTACTTC. Full variable domain (missing parts from reference TRBV5-1 and TRBJ2-5): KAGVTQTPRYLIKTRGQQVTLSCSPISGHRSVSWYQQTPGQGLQFLFEYFSETQRNKGNFPGRFSGRQFSNSRSEMNVSTLELGDSALYLCASRAEETQYFGPGTRLLVL.

The V and J genes are TRBV12-3 or TRBV12-4 and TRBJ2-1; 8 nucleotides match TRBD2. The CDR3 runs to 15 residues. The V segment lost 5 bases and the J segment 4 bases; nucleotides outside the gene matches: 7. CDR3 bases: TGTGCCAGCAGTCCAGAACTAGCGGAATACAATGAGCAGTTCTTC. It translates to CASSPELAEYNEQFF.

Comment on this clonotype: The conserved final phenylalanine or tryptophan is absent from the CDR3, which likely points to a read error. The chain joins TRBV7-2 to TRBJ1-4; no definite D call. The CDR3 contains 15 residues. Looked up from germline, CDR1 is SGHTA and CDR2 is FQGNSA. Trimming pared 3 bases from V and 0 bases from J, leaving 8 bases between. CDR3 residues: CASSLYVATNEKLFY. Here the CDR3 DNA reads TGTGCCAGCAGCTTGTATGTTGCAACTAATGAAAAACTGTTTTAT.

This clonotype was found many times. The CDR3, as DNA: TGTGCCAGCAGTTACCCTAGCGGCTACAATGAGCAGTTCTTC. Amino acids: CASSYPSGYNEQFF. The chain carries TRBV28 and TRBJ2-1, with 7 bases identical to TRBD2. V dropped 4 bases and J dropped 3; count of bases not matched to a gene: 3. The CDR3 spans 14 residues. CDR1 and CDR2 from the germline V gene are MDHEN and SYDVKM.

This clonotype has ten or more counts. The chain joins TRBV5-1 to TRBJ2-1; D is perhaps TRBD1 (5 bases). CDR1 is SGHRS, CDR2 YFSETQ, per germline. This CDR3 is built from 15 residues. With 0 bases removed from V and 5 bases from J, the gap between germline ends came to 12 bases. The CDR3: CASSLEGQGNNEQFF. The CDR3 region has the DNA TGCGCCAGCAGCTTGGAGGGCCAGGGTAACAATGAGCAGTTCTTC.

The table lists this clonotype with many counts. The rearrangement uses TRBV6-2 or TRBV6-3 and TRBJ1-5, with D possibly being TRBD1 (5 bases). Germline CDR1 is MNHEY and CDR2 is SVGEGT. With 8 bases removed from V and 5 bases from J, the gap between germline ends came to 16 bases. The CDR3 loop spans 14 amino acids. CDR3 bases: TGTGCCAGCCGCTCCGCGGGGGTTTATCAGCCCCAGCATTTT. It is translated as CASRSAGVYQPQHF.

This clonotype came up many times. This chain joins TRBV5-1 and TRBJ2-7; TRBD1 aligns across 9 bases. With V trimmed by 4 bases and J by 4 bases, 6 bases remained unmatched. Germline V gene data show CDR1 as SGHRS and CDR2 as YFSETQ. The CDR3 totals 14 residues. The CDR3 nucleotides read TGCGCCAGCAGCCCCGGGGACAGGGCTTACGAGCAGTACTTC. Its protein is CASSPGDRAYEQYF.

This clonotype has at least ten counts. The rearrangement joins TRBV28 to TRBJ1-1; a possible D gene is TRBD1 (6 bases). This CDR3 has 16 residues. Germline-derived CDR1 and CDR2 are MDHEN and SYDVKM. Trimming removed 5 bases at V and 2 bases at J, with 18 bases between. The CDR3 spells CASSRLRQAINTEAFF. As DNA, the CDR3 is TGTGCCAGCAGTCGTTTGAGACAGGCGATTAACACTGAAGCTTTCTTT. Full variable domain (remainder filled in from reference TRBV28 and TRBJ1-1): DVKVTQSSRYLVKRTGEKVFLECVQDMDHENMFWYRQDPGLGLRLIYFSYDVKMKEKGDIPEGYSVSREKKERFSLILESASTNQTSMYLCASSRLRQAINTEAFFGQGTRLTVV.

This clonotype was seen only once. A far larger clone lies a single base away; this is likely a read error. The V call is TRBV2, the J call TRBJ2-1, with 9 positions matching TRBD1. The CDR3 length is 13 residues. The germline V gene encodes CDR1 SNHLY and CDR2 FYNNEI. The CDR3 DNA reads TGTGCCAGCCGGGACAGGGTAGGAGAGACCCGGTACTTC. This gives the protein CASRDRVGETRYF.

On this clonotype itself: Here the CDR3 omits its conserved ending phenylalanine or tryptophan, so a read error is the likely source. This rearrangement joins TRBV9 to TRBJ1-4; D ambiguous. The CDR3 covers 15 residues. Between the trimmed V and J ends, which lost 4 bases and 1 base, there was a span of 11 bases. The germline CDR1 and CDR2 sequences are SGDLS and YYNGEE. The CDR3 coding sequence is TGTGCCAGCAGCTCGGACCGACAAACTAATGAAAAACTGTTTTTG. This encodes CASSSDRQTNEKLFL.

Concerning this clonotype: Relative to the germline gene, one junction end is altered; a read error may explain this. The genes are TRBV2 and TRBJ2-6, with D maybe TRBD1 (5 bases). The length of the CDR3 is 15 residues. In germline, CDR1 is SNHLY, CDR2 FYNNEI. CDR3 loop: CASSDHPSGADVLTF. The CDR3 coding sequence is TGTGCCAGCAGTGACCATCCCTCTGGGGCCGACGTCCTGACTTTC.

This clonotype was observed at least ten times. The V gene is TRBV12-3 or TRBV12-4, the J gene TRBJ2-7, with D possibly TRBD1 on 6 matching bases. This CDR3 has 12 residues. V was shortened by 5 bases and J by 5 bases, with 10 bases between the two germline ends. The CDR3, as DNA: TGTGCCAGCAGTCAAAACAGGGACGAGCAGTACTTC. Amino acid sequence: CASSQNRDEQYF.

This clonotype has a count of ten or more. CDR3 residues: CSVEKGRGETQYF. The CDR3 coding sequence is TGCAGCGTTGAGAAGGGGAGAGGGGAGACCCAGTACTTC. This rearrangement joins TRBV29-1 to TRBJ2-5; D is possibly TRBD1 or TRBD2 (5 bases each). Germline CDR1 reads SQVTM; CDR2 reads ANQGSEA. V was shortened by 3 bases and J by 5 bases, with 13 bases between the two germline ends. The CDR3 is 13 residues long.

This clonotype was picked up many times. CDR3 amino acids: CASSWTSGRDEQYF. DNA for the CDR3: TGTGCCAGCAGTTGGACTAGCGGGAGAGACGAGCAGTACTTC. The chain carries TRBV12-3 or TRBV12-4 and TRBJ2-7; TRBD2 matches at 13 bases. With 4 bases clipped from V and 5 bases from J, the junction kept 2 bases outside the gene matches. This CDR3 has 14 amino acids.

This clonotype showed up many times. The rearrangement uses TRBV10-3 and TRBJ2-3, with 8 bases aligning to TRBD1. Trimming took 5 bases from V and 2 from J; bases not matched to a gene: 6. CDR3 length equals 15 residues. Germline V CDR1 and CDR2: ENHRY, SYGVKD. The CDR3 region is CAISSGTGHTDTQYF. In nucleotides, the CDR3 is TGTGCCATCAGTTCCGGGACAGGACACACAGATACGCAGTATTTT.

This clonotype was found many times. The chain uses TRBV11-2 and TRBJ2-7, with 8 bases matching TRBD2. The germline V gene encodes CDR1 SGHAT and CDR2 FQNNGV. The CDR3 totals 15 residues. Germline trimming cut 5 bases from V and 4 bases from J; bases unmatched to any gene: 10. The CDR3, as DNA: TGTGCCAGCAGCCGGTCGGGGGGGCGGGGGTACGAGCAGTACTTC. This translates into CASSRSGGRGYEQYF.

This clonotype has ten or more counts. The CDR3 is CSAKRGGDTQYF. CDR3 DNA sequence: TGCAGTGCTAAAAGGGGTGGAGATACGCAGTATTTT. This rearrangement joins TRBV20-1 to TRBJ2-3; D is perhaps TRBD1 (5 bases). The germline V gene has CDR1 DFQATT and CDR2 SNEGSKA (reference sequence). Trimming removed 4 bases at V and 5 bases at J, with 10 bases between. This CDR3 region has 12 residues.

This clonotype was detected a few times. The V call is TRBV3-1, the J call TRBJ2-7; either TRBD1 or TRBD2 may supply D (5 bases each). Trimming pared 1 base from V and 1 base from J, leaving 17 bases between. The germline V gene encodes CDR1 LGHDT and CDR2 YNNKEL (reference sequence). This CDR3 spans 17 amino acids. CDR3 protein: CASSQGLRGRGSYEQYF. The CDR3 coding sequence is TGTGCCAGCAGCCAAGGTCTCCGGGGCCGAGGGTCCTACGAGCAGTACTTC.

This clonotype was detected only a few times. CDR3: CASSQYLASSSYNEQFF. Written as DNA, the CDR3 is TGTGCCAGCAGCCAGTATCTAGCGTCGAGCTCCTACAATGAGCAGTTCTTC. This chain links TRBV3-1 with TRBJ2-1; possibly TRBD2 for D (6 bases). V shed 3 bases and J shed 0 bases, with 15 bases lying between them. This CDR3 comprises 17 residues. Germline V gives CDR1 LGHDT, CDR2 YNNKEL (reference sequence).